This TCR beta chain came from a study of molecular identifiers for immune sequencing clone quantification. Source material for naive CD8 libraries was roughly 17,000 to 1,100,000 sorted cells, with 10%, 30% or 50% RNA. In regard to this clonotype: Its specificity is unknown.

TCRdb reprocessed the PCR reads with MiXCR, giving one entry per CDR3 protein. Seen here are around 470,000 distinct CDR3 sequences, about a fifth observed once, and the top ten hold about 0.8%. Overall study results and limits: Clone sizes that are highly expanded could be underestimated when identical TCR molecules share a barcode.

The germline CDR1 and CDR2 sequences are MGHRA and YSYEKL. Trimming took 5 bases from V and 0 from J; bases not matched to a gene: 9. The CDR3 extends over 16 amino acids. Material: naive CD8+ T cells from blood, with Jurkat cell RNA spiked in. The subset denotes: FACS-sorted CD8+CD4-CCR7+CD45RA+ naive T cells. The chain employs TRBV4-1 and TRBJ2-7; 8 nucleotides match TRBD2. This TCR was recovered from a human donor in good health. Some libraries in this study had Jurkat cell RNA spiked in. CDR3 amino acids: CASSLAGQPSSYEQYF. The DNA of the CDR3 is TGCGCCAGCAGCTTAGCGGGGCAACCCAGCTCCTACGAGCAGTACTTC.